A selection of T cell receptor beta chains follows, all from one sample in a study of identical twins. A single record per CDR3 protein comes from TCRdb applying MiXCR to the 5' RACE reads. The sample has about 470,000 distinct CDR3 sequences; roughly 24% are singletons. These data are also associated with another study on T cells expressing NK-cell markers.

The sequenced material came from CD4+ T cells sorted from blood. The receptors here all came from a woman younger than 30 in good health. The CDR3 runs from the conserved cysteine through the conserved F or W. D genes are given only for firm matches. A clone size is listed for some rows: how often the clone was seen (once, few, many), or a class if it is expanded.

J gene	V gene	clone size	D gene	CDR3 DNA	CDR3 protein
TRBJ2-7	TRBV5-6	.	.	TGTGCCAGCAGCGCCTCTACCTACGAGCAGTACTTC	CASSASTYEQYF
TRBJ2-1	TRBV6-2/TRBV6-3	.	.	TGTGCCAGCAGTCCGCCCCCCCCGTTAGGCAATGAGCAGTTCTTC	CASSPPPPLGNEQFF
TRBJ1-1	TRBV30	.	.	TGTGCCTGGGTTGGGCTTACAGGGCGTGAAGCTTTCTTT	CAWVGLTGREAFF
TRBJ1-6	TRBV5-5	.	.	TGTGCCAGCAGCTTGGCAGGGATGTATAATTCACCCCTCCACTTT	CASSLAGMYNSPLHF
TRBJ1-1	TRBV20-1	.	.	TGCAGTGTTAGCTTCCCGGGGGGAAACACTGAAGCTTTCTTT	CSVSFPGGNTEAFF
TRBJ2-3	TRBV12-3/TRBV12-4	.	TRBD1	TGTGCCAGCAGCCGGACAGGAGTTGAAGATACGCAGTATTTT	CASSRTGVEDTQYF
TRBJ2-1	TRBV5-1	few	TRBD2	TGCGCCAGCAGTGGGGGCGGGAGGGCCTACAATGAGCAGTTCTTC	CASSGGGRAYNEQFF
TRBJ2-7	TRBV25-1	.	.	TGTGCCAGCAGCGGACAGTTTTACTACGAGCAGTACTTC	CASSGQFYYEQYF
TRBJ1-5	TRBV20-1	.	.	TGCAGTGCTACCAAAGGGGGTGAGCAGCCCCAGCATTTT	CSATKGGEQPQHF
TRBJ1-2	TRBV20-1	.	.	TGCAGTGCTAGAAAAAGACTTTATGGCTACACCTTC	CSARKRLYGYTF
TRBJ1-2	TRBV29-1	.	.	TGCAGCGTTGGTGGACGGACTGGGAACTATGGCTACACCTTC	CSVGGRTGNYGYTF
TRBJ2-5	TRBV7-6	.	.	TGTGCCAGCAGCTTAATCGGGGTGCAAGAGACCCAGTACTTC	CASSLIGVQETQYF
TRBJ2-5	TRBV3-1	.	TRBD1	TGTGCCAGCAGCCGGACAGGGGCCCAAGAGACCCAGTACTTC	CASSRTGAQETQYF
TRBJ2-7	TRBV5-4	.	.	TGTGCCAGCAGCCTAACGCCAGACTCGGTCCTATCCTACGAGCAGTACTTC	CASSLTPDSVLSYEQYF
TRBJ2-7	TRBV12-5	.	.	TGTGCTAGTGGTTTGTTGGCGGGGGCGAGAATCGAGCAGTACTTC	CASGLLAGARIEQYF
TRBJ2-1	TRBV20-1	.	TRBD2	TGCAGTGCTAGGGGAAGCGGGGGGGACTTTTATGAGCAGTTCTTC	CSARGSGGDFYEQFF
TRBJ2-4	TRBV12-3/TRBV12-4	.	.	TGTGCCAGCAGTCCCCCGGGGCTAGGGGCCAAAAACATTCAGTACTTC	CASSPPGLGAKNIQYF
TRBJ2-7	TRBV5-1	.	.	TGCGCCAGCAGAATCGCACCATTTCAGGGGACCTACGAGCAGTACTTC	CASRIAPFQGTYEQYF
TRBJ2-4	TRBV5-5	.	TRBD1	TGTGCCAGCAGCGGGAACAGGGGGCTGAACATTCAGTACTTC	CASSGNRGLNIQYF
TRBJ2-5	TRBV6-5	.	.	TGTGCCAGCAGTTATCGTGATAGTAGGTTTCAAGAGACCCAGTACTTC	CASSYRDSRFQETQYF
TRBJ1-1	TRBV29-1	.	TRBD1	TGCAGCGTCGCGGCAGGGGGGAACACTGAAGCTTTCTTT	CSVAAGGNTEAFF
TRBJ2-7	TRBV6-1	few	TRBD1	TGTGCCAGCAGTCCGGCTTCGACAGGGGGACACGAGCAGTACTTC	CASSPASTGGHEQYF
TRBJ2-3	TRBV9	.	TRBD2	TGTGCCAGCAGCGTAGAAACTAGCGGGGGGGTCAGGGATACGCAGTATTTT	CASSVETSGGVRDTQYF
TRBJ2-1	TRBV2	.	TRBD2	TGTGCCAGCAGACGGACTAGCGGTCGGTACAATGAGCAGTTCTTC	CASRRTSGRYNEQFF
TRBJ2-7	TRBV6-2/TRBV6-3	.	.	TGTGCCAGCAGCCACGGACAGCGAAGGGCCCACGAGCAGTACTTC	CASSHGQRRAHEQYF
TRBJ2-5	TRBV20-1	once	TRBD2	TGCAGTGCTCCACCGCGGGGGGGCCGGGAGACCCAGTACTTC	CSAPPRGGRETQYF
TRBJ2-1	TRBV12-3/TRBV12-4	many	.	TGTGCCAGCAGTTTATTGGGTAGTGAGCAGTTCTTC	CASSLLGSEQFF
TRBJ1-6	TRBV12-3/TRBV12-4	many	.	TGTGCCAGCGCGACAGTGAATAATTCACCCCTCCACTTT	CASATVNNSPLHF
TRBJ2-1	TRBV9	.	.	TGTGCCAGCAGCGTAGTCGGAGCGGACGACTACAATGAGCAGTTCTTC	CASSVVGADDYNEQFF
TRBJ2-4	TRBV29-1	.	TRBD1	TGCAGCGCATTGACAGGGGATGACATTCAGTACTTC	CSALTGDDIQYF
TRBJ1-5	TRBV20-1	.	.	TGCAGTGCTAGAGTTGTACAGCCAAATCAGCCCCAGCATTTT	CSARVVQPNQPQHF
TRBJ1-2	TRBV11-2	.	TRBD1	TGTGCCAGCAGCCCGGACAGGTCGCGGGGCTACACCTTC	CASSPDRSRGYTF
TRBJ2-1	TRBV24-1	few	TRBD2	TGTGCCACCAGTGAGACCGGGACTAGCGTATACAATGAGCAGTTCTTC	CATSETGTSVYNEQFF
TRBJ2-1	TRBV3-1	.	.	TGTGCCAGCAGGGTGACCCCGGGGGGCGATGAGCAGTTCTTC	CASRVTPGGDEQFF
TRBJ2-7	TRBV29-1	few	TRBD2	TGCAGCGTTGCTCGGTCTAGCGGGAGCTACGAGCAGTACTTC	CSVARSSGSYEQYF
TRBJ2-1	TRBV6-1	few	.	TGTGCCAGCAGCTCCGGGACCCCTTACAATGAGCAGTTCTTC	CASSSGTPYNEQFF
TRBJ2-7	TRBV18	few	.	TGTGCCAGCTCACCAATCCTCTCTGACTACGAGCAGTACTTC	CASSPILSDYEQYF
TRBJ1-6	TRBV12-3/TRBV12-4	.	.	TGTGCCAGCTCCCTGGAGGGGCAGCGGAGTTCACCCCTCCACTTT	CASSLEGQRSSPLHF
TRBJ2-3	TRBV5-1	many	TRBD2	TGCGCCAGCAGCTGGATGCGGGAGAGTACAGATACGCAGTATTTT	CASSWMRESTDTQYF
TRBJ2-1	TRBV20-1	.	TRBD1	TGCAGTGCTCGGACAGGAGAATGGTACAATGAGCAGTTCTTC	CSARTGEWYNEQFF
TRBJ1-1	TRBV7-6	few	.	TGTGCCAGCAGCCCGAGGCGGGATGGGAACACTGAAGCTTTCTTT	CASSPRRDGNTEAFF
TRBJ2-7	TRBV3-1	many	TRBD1	TGTGCCAGCAGCCAAGGGTACAGGGGGCATGAGCAGTACTTC	CASSQGYRGHEQYF
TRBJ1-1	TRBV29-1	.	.	TGCAGCGTCGTTCCCGGGGAGAACACTGAAGCTTTCTTT	CSVVPGENTEAFF
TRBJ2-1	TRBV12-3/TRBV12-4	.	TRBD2	TGTGCCAGCAGACAAAGCGGGAGGCCCTCCTACAATGAGCAGTTCTTC	CASRQSGRPSYNEQFF
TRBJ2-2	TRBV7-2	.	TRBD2	TGTGCCAGCAGCCGGACTAGCGTAACCCTCACCGGGGAGCTGTTTTTT	CASSRTSVTLTGELFF
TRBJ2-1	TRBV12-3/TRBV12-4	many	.	TGTGCCAGCAGTTTAACTTGGGATGAGCAGTTCTTC	CASSLTWDEQFF
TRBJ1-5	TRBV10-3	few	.	TGTGCCATCAGTGAGTCTGGGCGGTACAATCAGCCCCAGCATTTT	CAISESGRYNQPQHF